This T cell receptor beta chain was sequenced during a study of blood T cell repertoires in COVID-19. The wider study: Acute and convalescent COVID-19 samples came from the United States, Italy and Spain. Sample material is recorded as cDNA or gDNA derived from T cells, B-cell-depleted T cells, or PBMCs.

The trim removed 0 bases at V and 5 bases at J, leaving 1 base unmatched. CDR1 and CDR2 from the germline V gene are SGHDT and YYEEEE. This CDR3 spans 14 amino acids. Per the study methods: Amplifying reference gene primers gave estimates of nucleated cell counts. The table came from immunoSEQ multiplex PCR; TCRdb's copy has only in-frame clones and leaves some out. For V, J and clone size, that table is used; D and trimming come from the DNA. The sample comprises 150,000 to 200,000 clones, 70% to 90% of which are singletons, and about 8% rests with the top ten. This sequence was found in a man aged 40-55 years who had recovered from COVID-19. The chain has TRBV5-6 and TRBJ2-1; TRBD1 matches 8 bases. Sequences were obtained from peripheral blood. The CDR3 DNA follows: TGTGCCAGCAGCTTGGGGACAGGGAACAATGAGCAGTTCTTC. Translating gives CASSLGTGNNEQFF.